Listed below are T cell receptor beta chains from one sample, sequenced in a study of regulatory T cells in long-lasting Graves disease. TCRdb re-called the multiplex PCR reads with MiXCR, one entry per CDR3 protein. Of about 470,000 distinct CDR3 sequences in the sample, 20% to 25% were seen once. Specimen: peripheral blood mononuclear cells (PBMCs), collected when the disease was refractory, from a patient treated with antithyroid drugs. The receptors come from a female donor with Graves disease. CDR3s include the opening cysteine and the closing phenylalanine or tryptophan. Each record gives: clone size, J gene, D gene, V gene, CDR3 protein, CDR3 DNA. The D gene is left open where the match is weak. Clone size appears in some rows only: once, few, many, or a class for an expanded clone.

NA,TRBJ2-3,NA,TRBV11-2,CASSLREWSTDTQYF,TGTGCCAGCAGCTTACGGGAATGGAGCACAGATACGCAGTATTTT
many,TRBJ2-7,NA,TRBV28,CASKWGAGSYEQYF,TGTGCCAGCAAATGGGGGGCCGGCTCCTACGAGCAGTACTTC
many,TRBJ2-2,TRBD2,TRBV27,CASRKGLAGPANTGELFF,TGTGCCAGCAGAAAGGGACTAGCGGGGCCGGCGAACACCGGGGAGCTGTTTTTT
few,TRBJ2-1,NA,TRBV6-4,CASGADPASNEQFF,TGTGCCAGCGGGGCGGACCCGGCAAGCAATGAGCAGTTCTTC
many,TRBJ1-2,NA,TRBV12-3/TRBV12-4,CAIRPGSSGGGYTF,TGTGCCATCAGACCCGGATCCTCCGGGGGTGGCTACACCTTC
NA,TRBJ1-3,NA,TRBV6-5,CASSYRVTDSGNTIYF,TGTGCCAGCAGTTACCGGGTCACAGACTCTGGAAACACCATATATTTT
many,TRBJ1-1,NA,TRBV19,CATSIGVNTEAFF,TGTGCCACCTCTATAGGGGTGAACACTGAAGCTTTCTTT
few,TRBJ2-7,NA,TRBV30,CAWTTQGFEQYF,TGTGCCTGGACGACCCAGGGCTTCGAGCAGTACTTC
NA,TRBJ1-5,NA,TRBV5-1,CASSLEGGDQPQHF,TGCGCCAGCAGCTTGGAGGGGGGCGATCAGCCCCAGCATTTT
many,TRBJ1-4,TRBD1,TRBV28,CASGDPGTDEKLFF,TGTGCCAGCGGAGACCCCGGGACAGATGAAAAACTGTTTTTT
NA,TRBJ2-7,TRBD2,TRBV10-3,CAISTWGGDEQYF,TGTGCCATCAGTACTTGGGGAGGGGACGAGCAGTACTTC
NA,TRBJ1-1,NA,TRBV6-5,CASSYSEASNTEAFF,TGTGCCAGCAGTTACTCGGAAGCGTCGAACACTGAAGCTTTCTTT
many,TRBJ1-2,NA,TRBV5-1,CASSFELGGYTF,TGCGCCAGCAGCTTCGAACTCGGCGGCTACACCTTC
NA,TRBJ2-7,NA,TRBV5-5,CASSLWNGLYEQYF,TGTGCCAGCAGCTTGTGGAACGGACTCTACGAGCAGTACTTC
many,TRBJ1-2,NA,TRBV12-3/TRBV12-4,CASSFAGILAF,TGTGCCAGCAGTTTTGCAGGGATTCTCGCCTTC
NA,TRBJ1-4,NA,TRBV6-1,CASKQLRGPSEKLFF,TGTGCCAGCAAACAACTCAGGGGTCCCTCTGAAAAACTGTTTTTT
NA,TRBJ1-3,NA,TRBV5-1,CASSPGTPVEGNTIYF,TGCGCCAGCAGCCCCGGGACACCCGTGGAAGGAAACACCATATATTTT
few,TRBJ1-1,NA,TRBV20-1,CSARATVNTEAFF,TGCAGTGCTAGAGCTACGGTGAACACTGAAGCTTTCTTT
many,TRBJ2-4,TRBD1,TRBV28,CASNTGQGILAKNIQYF,TGTGCCAGCAATACGGGACAGGGGATCCTAGCCAAAAACATTCAGTACTTC
many,TRBJ2-7,NA,TRBV28,CASSLSGFADYEQYF,TGTGCCAGCAGTTTATCTGGCTTCGCGGACTACGAGCAGTACTTC
few,TRBJ2-5,TRBD2,TRBV20-1,CSAQTSGGPYNEQYF,TGCAGTGCCCAGACTAGCGGGGGACCTTACAATGAGCAGTACTTC
few,TRBJ1-1,NA,TRBV29-1,CSAKGRMNTEAFF,TGCAGCGCGAAGGGCAGGATGAACACTGAAGCTTTCTTT
NA,TRBJ2-3,NA,TRBV28,CASSFTRGTSTDTQYF,TGTGCCAGCAGTTTCACGCGGGGAACTAGCACAGATACGCAGTATTTT
many,TRBJ1-6,NA,TRBV2,CASREGGGSPLHF,TGTGCCAGCCGAGAGGGGGGTGGCTCACCCCTCCACTTT
NA,TRBJ2-2,TRBD2,TRBV5-1,CASSSSGTSYTGELFF,TGCGCCAGCAGCTCCTCCGGGACTAGCTACACCGGGGAGCTGTTTTTT
many,TRBJ1-1,TRBD1,TRBV11-3,CASIRQGEAFF,TGTGCCAGCATCCGACAGGGGGAAGCTTTCTTT
few,TRBJ1-4,TRBD1,TRBV7-6,CASSYGTGGNEKLFF,TGTGCCAGCAGCTACGGGACAGGGGGCAACGAAAAACTGTTTTTT
NA,TRBJ1-2,NA,TRBV3-1,CASSPRGQGPGYTF,TGTGCCAGCAGCCCTCGGGGGCAGGGGCCTGGCTACACCTTC
many,TRBJ1-4,NA,TRBV7-2,CASSSWASPANEKLFF,TGTGCCAGCAGCTCCTGGGCCTCGCCAGCAAATGAAAAACTGTTTTTT
many,TRBJ2-5,NA,TRBV28,CASSPGEGDRETQYF,TGTGCCAGCAGCCCCGGAGAGGGGGATAGGGAGACCCAGTACTTC
many,TRBJ2-5,NA,TRBV9,CASSVAGLGVKETQYF,TGTGCCAGCAGCGTAGCGGGGTTGGGGGTCAAAGAGACCCAGTACTTC
few,TRBJ2-7,NA,TRBV20-1,CSARDLLRAANYEQYF,TGCAGTGCTAGAGATCTTTTGAGGGCAGCTAACTACGAGCAGTACTTC
many,TRBJ1-2,NA,TRBV6-2/TRBV6-3,CASSFGTPNYGYTF,TGTGCCAGCAGTTTCGGGACACCAAACTATGGCTACACCTTC
NA,TRBJ1-1,NA,TRBV19,CASRYRAWNTEAFF,TGTGCCAGTAGGTACAGGGCATGGAACACTGAAGCTTTCTTT
many,TRBJ1-1,TRBD1,TRBV20-1,CSARYRGGDTEAFF,TGCAGTGCTAGATACAGGGGAGGGGACACTGAAGCTTTCTTT
few,TRBJ2-3,NA,TRBV7-9,CASSPDTQYF,TGTGCCAGCAGCCCAGATACGCAGTATTTT
many,TRBJ2-5,TRBD2,TRBV28,CASSLAVSGRHLGETQYF,TGTGCCAGCAGTTTAGCGGTTAGCGGGAGGCACTTGGGGGAGACCCAGTACTTC
few,TRBJ2-5,NA,TRBV4-2,CASSPLEDPNETQYF,TGTGCCAGCAGCCCCCTTGAGGACCCCAACGAGACCCAGTACTTC
NA,TRBJ2-5,TRBD1,TRBV7-9,CASSLDTGGETQYF,TGTGCCAGCAGCTTAGATACAGGGGGGGAGACCCAGTACTTC
NA,TRBJ2-1,NA,TRBV7-9,CASSLAPFDEQFF,TGTGCCAGCAGCTTAGCCCCATTTGATGAGCAGTTCTTC
few,TRBJ2-5,NA,TRBV4-1,CASSLQLRETQYF,TGCGCCAGCAGCTTACAACTGAGAGAGACCCAGTACTTC
many,TRBJ1-2,NA,TRBV28,CASSLFRDGYTF,TGTGCCAGCAGTTTATTCCGGGATGGCTACACCTTC
NA,TRBJ2-5,NA,TRBV7-9,CASSLEGLPGHF,TGTGCCAGCAGCTTAGAGGGCCTACCTGGCCACTTC
many,TRBJ2-5,NA,TRBV28,CASSRKEGGAETQYF,TGTGCCAGCAGCCGAAAGGAAGGGGGGGCAGAGACCCAGTACTTC
NA,TRBJ2-1,TRBD2,TRBV5-1,CATTRGLAGVMEQFF,TGCGCCACCACCCGGGGGCTAGCGGGAGTTATGGAGCAGTTCTTC
NA,TRBJ2-5,NA,TRBV11-2,CASGTRSRETQYF,TGTGCCAGCGGAACTAGGAGTCGAGAGACCCAGTACTTC
many,TRBJ2-5,NA,TRBV7-8,CASSYKDFQETQYF,TGTGCCAGCAGCTACAAGGACTTTCAAGAGACCCAGTACTTC
few,TRBJ2-5,TRBD2,TRBV6-2/TRBV6-3,CASSGQREGLQETQYF,TGTGCCAGCAGTGGGCAGCGGGAGGGCCTTCAAGAGACCCAGTACTTC
NA,TRBJ2-3,TRBD2,TRBV3-1,CASSPAGVGDTQYF,TGTGCCAGCAGCCCTGCGGGGGTTGGAGATACGCAGTATTTT
many,TRBJ1-2,NA,TRBV28,CASSLGSGGLLTGYTF,TGTGCCAGCAGTTTGGGGTCGGGGGGGCTTTTAACTGGCTACACCTTC